This TCR beta chain was captured by sequencing in a study of blood T cells in healthy people across ages. Study-wide context: There was about one barcoded beta molecule captured by template switching per two T cells. General observations from the study: Changes seen in expanded clonotypes were possibly confounded by donor CMV status left unknown.

Combining a sample-barcoded 5' primer with a J-beta primer mix, a second PCR ran for roughly 6 to 12 cycles. TCRdb re-derived calls from the 5' RACE reads in MiXCR, one entry per CDR3 protein. The data show fewer than 950,000 distinct CDR3 sequences, around 36% seen once. As regards this clonotype: As yet, its antigen is unknown.

Trimming took 2 bases from V and 1 from J, leaving 21 bases between them. This CDR3 has 19 amino acids. Germline assignment: CDR1 MNHEY and CDR2 SVGEGT. The source material was blood. The chain couples TRBV6-2 or TRBV6-3 to TRBJ2-1; D possibly corresponds to TRBD1 (5 bases). The TCR comes from a man younger than 35 in good health. CDR3 sequence: CASSYVTPLAGLSYNEQFF. CDR3 coding DNA: TGTGCCAGCAGTTACGTAACCCCCTTGGCAGGGCTGTCCTACAATGAGCAGTTCTTC.